The sequence of this TCR beta chain was determined in a study of beta chain features in type 1 diabetes. Study findings and constraints: Comparison showed that naive, central memory and Treg TCRB repertoires appeared more similar among patients than among healthy donors. The study found moderately but significantly shorter TCRB CDR3s in all four CD4+ subsets of Type 1 diabetes patients.

On this clone itself: Its specificity is unknown.

There was one heparinised blood draw per donor, averaging around 120 mL. Investigators reverse transcribed all isolated RNA, so they sequenced expressed TCRB transcripts. Repertoires were generated with immunoSEQ multiplex PCR, while TCRdb's copy carries only in-frame clones and drops some. The sample consists of around 430,000 clones, about 30% of them appearing once. CDR3 length: 15 amino acids. CDR1 is SGHTA, CDR2 FQGNSA, per germline. V was pared by 9 bases and J by 7 bases, with 12 bases of the junction left unmatched. The specimen sequenced was naive CD4+ T cells from blood. This chain uses TRBV7-2 with TRBJ2-1, with 10 bases fitting TRBD2. The origin of this receptor is a man aged 18 to 30 in good health. CDR3 sequence (DNA): TGTGCCAGTCACGCCCTAGCGGGAGTCGTGAATGAGCAGTTCTTC. Translating it yields CASHALAGVVNEQFF. The full variable domain, rest sourced from reference TRBV7-2 and TRBJ2-1, is GAGVSQSPSNKVTEKGKDVELRCDPISGHTALYWYRQSLGQGLEFLIYFQGNSAPDKSGLPSDRFSAERTGGSVSTLTIQRTQQEDSAVYLCASHALAGVVNEQFFGPGTRLTVL.